Sequencing of this TCR beta chain was carried out in a study of control samples from healthy donors and cancer patients. Trimming removed 5 bases at V and 12 bases at J, with 21 bases between. Looked up from germline, CDR1 is MDHEN and CDR2 is SYDVKM. The CDR3 contains 14 residues. Some clones are missing from TCRdb's copy, which holds only in-frame ones; the method was immunoSEQ multiplex PCR. The sample records some 90,000 clones, 90% to 95% being singletons. The clonotype was recovered from a woman aged 25 to 39 in good health. The rearrangement uses TRBV28 and TRBJ2-3; D remains ambiguous. Sequencing was performed on blood. The CDR3 sequence is CASSPPRESPPQYF. In nucleotides, the CDR3 is TGTGCCAGCAGTCCCCCCCGCGAATCTCCTCCTCAGTATTTT.